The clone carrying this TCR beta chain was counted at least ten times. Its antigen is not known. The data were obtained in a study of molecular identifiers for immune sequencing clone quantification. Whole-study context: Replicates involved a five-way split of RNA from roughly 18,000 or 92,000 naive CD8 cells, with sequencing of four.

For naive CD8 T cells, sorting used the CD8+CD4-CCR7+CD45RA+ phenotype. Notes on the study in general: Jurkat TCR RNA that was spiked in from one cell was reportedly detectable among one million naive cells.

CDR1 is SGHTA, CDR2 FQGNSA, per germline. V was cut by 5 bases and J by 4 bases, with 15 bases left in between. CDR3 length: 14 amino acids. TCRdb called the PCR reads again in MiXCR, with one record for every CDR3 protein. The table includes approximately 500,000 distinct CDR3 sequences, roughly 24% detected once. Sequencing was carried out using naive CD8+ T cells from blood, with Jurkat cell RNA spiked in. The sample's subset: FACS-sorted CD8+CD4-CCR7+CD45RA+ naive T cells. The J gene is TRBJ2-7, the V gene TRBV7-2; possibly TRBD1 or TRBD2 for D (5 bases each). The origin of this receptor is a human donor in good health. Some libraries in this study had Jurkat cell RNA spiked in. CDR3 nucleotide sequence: TGTGCCAGCAGCCCCGGGACCTCACCGTACGAGCAGTACTTC. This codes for CASSPGTSPYEQYF.